This T cell receptor (beta chain) was sequenced during a study of blood T cell repertoires in COVID-19. In the study overall: Acute and convalescent COVID-19 specimens originated in the United States, Italy and Spain. T cells, B-cell-depleted T cells, or PBMCs supplied cDNA or gDNA.

There are 16 residues in the CDR3. CDR1 is MNHNS, CDR2 SASEGT, per germline. Germline trimming cut 2 bases from V and 6 bases from J; bases unmatched to any gene: 10. Source study methods: Scientists estimated how many nucleated cells there were by amplifying reference gene primers. Measured with immunoSEQ multiplex PCR; TCRdb has only the in-frame clones, and not every one. The V and J calls and clone size are taken from that table; D and trimming were inferred from the DNA. This sample has over 55,000 clones, with around 80% found just once. This receptor was obtained from an elderly woman with acute or convalescent COVID-19. The gene calls are TRBV6-1 and TRBJ1-5; 7 nucleotides align to TRBD1. The sequenced material came from peripheral blood. The CDR3 loop reads CASSEPQGQPGQPQHF. The DNA for the CDR3 is TGTGCCAGCAGTGAACCACAGGGGCAGCCGGGTCAGCCCCAGCATTTT.